Sequencing of this T cell receptor (beta chain) was carried out in a study of T-cell reconstitution after alpha-beta-depleted transplantation in children. This CDR3 is built from 16 residues. J was trimmed by 5 bases and V by 5 bases; bases with no gene match: 14. Unique molecular identifiers were incorporated during preparation of the TCRbeta library. TCRdb fed the PCR reads into MiXCR, producing one record per CDR3 protein. The table lists about 1,000,000 distinct CDR3 sequences, around 30% of them singletons. Notes on this clonotype: The antigen is not known.

Points from the study as a whole: T-cell numbers and diversity, one year after transplant, stemmed largely from T cells that were newly produced.

V and J are TRBV12-3 or TRBV12-4 and TRBJ2-5, with TRBD2 identical over 7 bases. Sequences were derived from PBMCs, mostly from graft donor cells, sampled 360 days after TCRalphabeta/CD19-depleted stem cell transplant. This TCR was sampled from a boy in the first two years of life who had a stem cell transplant for SCID, so the T cells may come from the graft donor. The CDR3 sequence is CASSPERGLSRETQYF. The CDR3 region has the DNA TGTGCCAGCAGTCCGGAGCGGGGCCTCTCGCGGGAGACCCAGTACTTC.